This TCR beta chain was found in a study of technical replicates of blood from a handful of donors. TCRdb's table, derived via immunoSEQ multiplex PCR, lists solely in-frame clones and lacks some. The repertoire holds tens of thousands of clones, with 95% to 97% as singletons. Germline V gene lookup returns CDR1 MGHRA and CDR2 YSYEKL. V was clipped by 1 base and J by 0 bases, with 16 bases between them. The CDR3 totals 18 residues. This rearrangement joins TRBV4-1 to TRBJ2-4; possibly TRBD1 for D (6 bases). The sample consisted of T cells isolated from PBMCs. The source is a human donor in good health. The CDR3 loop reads CASSQGGQGLLAKNIQYF. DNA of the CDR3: TGCGCCAGCAGCCAAGGAGGCCAGGGGTTACTAGCCAAAAACATTCAGTACTTC.